This passage covers 3 T cell receptor beta chains from one sample sequenced in a study of cytomegalovirus exposure and HLA in healthy donors. The primer mix had 60 Vbeta and 13 Jbeta primers. Clones were read by immunoSEQ multiplex PCR, and TCRdb kept only the in-frame ones, dropping some. The profile shows about 190,000 clones, 81% of them singletons. The sequenced sample consisted of PBMCs. Receptors originate from a man between 40 and 49 years old in good health and CMV-seropositive.

The chain has TRBV27 and TRBJ2-1; 7 positions match TRBD2. The CDR3 extends over 21 amino acids. The V segment lost 2 bases and the J segment 0 bases; nucleotides outside the gene matches: 19. Germline V gene lookup returns CDR1 MNHEY and CDR2 SMNVEV (reference sequence). This chain's CDR3 is CASSLEGQVGPGLYSYNEQFF. The CDR3 nucleotides read TGTGCCAGCAGTTTAGAAGGGCAGGTCGGTCCGGGACTATACTCCTACAATGAGCAGTTCTTC.

The V call is TRBV7-9, the J call TRBJ1-3, with D possibly matching TRBD1 (6 bases). This CDR3 contains 16 residues. Trimming removed 8 bases from V and 0 bases from J, with 17 bases in between. The germline CDR1 and CDR2 sequences are SEHNR and FQNEAQ (reference sequence). Written as DNA, the CDR3 is TGTGCCAGCGTGATTGGGGGGGGCCTCTCTGGAAACACCATATATTTT. Amino acids: CASVIGGGLSGNTIYF.

This clone was counted between two and nine times. The rearrangement joins TRBV18 to TRBJ2-3; 8 nucleotides line up with TRBD2. After removal of 4 bases from V and 4 bases from J, the junction contained 4 bases not matched to a gene. The CDR3 covers 14 residues. Per the germline V gene, CDR1 is KGHSH and CDR2 is LQKENI. The DNA for the CDR3 is TGTGCCAGCTCACGAGGACTAGCAGCAGATACGCAGTATTTT. Its protein product is CASSRGLAADTQYF.